This T cell receptor (beta chain) was obtained from a study of cytotoxic CD8 clonotypes in ibrutinib-treated CLL. Overall study context: After a median of about 62 months, around 15 patients stayed remitted and some twelve progressed; responses had been partial in some 25 and complete in 2. Productive templates averaged around 260,000 per sample, and productive rearrangements 85,000 to 100,000.

T cells were sequenced at a targeted depth of 1 in 200,000 to 1 in 1 million. Here immunoSEQ multiplex PCR was the method, and the copy in TCRdb shows in-frame clones only, minus some. The sample records 45,000 or so clones, 57% being singletons. Study-wide findings and caveats: Clonality went up at the time of ibrutinib response, stayed stable in sustained remission, and later dropped back toward its baseline level at progression.

The table lists this clone with a count of one. Its antigen is as yet unknown. CDR3 length equals 15 residues. Per germline, CDR1 SGDLS and CDR2 YYNGEE. The V end lost 0 bases, the J end lost 8 bases, and 14 bases lay between the germline ends. This clonotype was sampled from a human donor with chronic lymphocytic leukemia. J is TRBJ1-4 and V is TRBV9, with D perhaps TRBD1 (5 bases). Sequences were derived from PBMCs, sampled after 24 months of ibrutinib treatment. CDR3 region: CASSVAAGWAEKLFF. For the CDR3, the DNA is TGTGCCAGCAGCGTAGCGGCAGGGTGGGCGGAAAAACTGTTTTTT.